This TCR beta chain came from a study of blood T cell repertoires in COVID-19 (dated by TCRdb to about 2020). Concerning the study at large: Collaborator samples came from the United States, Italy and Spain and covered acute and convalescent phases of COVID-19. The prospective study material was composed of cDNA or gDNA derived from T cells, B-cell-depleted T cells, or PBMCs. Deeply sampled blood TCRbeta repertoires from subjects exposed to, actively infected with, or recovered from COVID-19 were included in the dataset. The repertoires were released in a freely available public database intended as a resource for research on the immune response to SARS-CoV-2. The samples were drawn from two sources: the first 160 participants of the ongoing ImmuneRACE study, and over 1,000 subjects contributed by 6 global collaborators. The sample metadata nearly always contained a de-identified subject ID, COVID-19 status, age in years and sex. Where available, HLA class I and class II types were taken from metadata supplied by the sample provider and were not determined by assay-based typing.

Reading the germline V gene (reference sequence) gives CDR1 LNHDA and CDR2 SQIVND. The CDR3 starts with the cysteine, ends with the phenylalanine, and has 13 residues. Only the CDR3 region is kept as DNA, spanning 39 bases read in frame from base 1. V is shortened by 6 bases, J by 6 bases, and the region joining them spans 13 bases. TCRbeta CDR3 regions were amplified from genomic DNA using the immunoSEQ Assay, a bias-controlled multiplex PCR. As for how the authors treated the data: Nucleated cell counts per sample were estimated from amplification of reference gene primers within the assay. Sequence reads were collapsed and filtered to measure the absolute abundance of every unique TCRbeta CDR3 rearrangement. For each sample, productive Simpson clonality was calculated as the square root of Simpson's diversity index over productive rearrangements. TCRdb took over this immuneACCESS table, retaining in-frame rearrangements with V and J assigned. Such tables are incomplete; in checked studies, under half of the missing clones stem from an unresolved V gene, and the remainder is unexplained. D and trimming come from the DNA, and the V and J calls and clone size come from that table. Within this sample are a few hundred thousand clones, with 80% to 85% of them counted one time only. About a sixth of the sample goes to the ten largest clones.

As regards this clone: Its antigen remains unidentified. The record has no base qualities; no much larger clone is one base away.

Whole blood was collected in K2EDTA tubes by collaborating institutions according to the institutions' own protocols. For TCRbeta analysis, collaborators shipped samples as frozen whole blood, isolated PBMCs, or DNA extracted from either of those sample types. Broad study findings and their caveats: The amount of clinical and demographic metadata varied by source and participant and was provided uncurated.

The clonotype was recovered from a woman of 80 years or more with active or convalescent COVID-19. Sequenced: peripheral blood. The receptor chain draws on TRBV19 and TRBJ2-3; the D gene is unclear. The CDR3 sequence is CASRLNSHDTQYF. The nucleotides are TGTGCCAGTAGACTGAATTCCCACGATACGCAGTATTTT. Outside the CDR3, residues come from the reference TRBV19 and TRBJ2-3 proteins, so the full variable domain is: DGGITQSPKYLFRKEGQNVTLSCEQNLNHDAMYWYRQDPGQGLRLIYYSQIVNDFQKGDIAEGYSVSREKKESFPLTVTSAQKNPTAFYLCASRLNSHDTQYFGPGTRLTVL.